The 29 T cell receptor beta chains presented below share a single source sample, sequenced in a study of regulatory T cells in long-lasting Graves disease. Combining iRepertoire HTBI primers with Arm-PCR of CDR3 regions, the authors built TCR beta libraries. Each CDR3 protein is one row after TCRdb ran MiXCR on the multiplex PCR reads. The repertoire holds under 450,000 distinct CDR3 sequences, with around a quarter as singletons. This sample's time point: persistent/refractory GD, antithyroid drugs over 5 years with positive TRAb. There was RNA extracted from PBMCs, and the TCR library was made from it. The sequences come from peripheral blood mononuclear cells (PBMCs), collected when the disease was refractory, from a patient treated with antithyroid drugs. The source is a female donor with Graves disease.

This clonotype has more than one count but fewer than ten. This chain joins TRBV19 and TRBJ1-4, with D uncertain. V was pared by 3 bases and J by 7 bases, with 9 bases between. The CDR3 loop spans 13 amino acids. Per germline, CDR1 LNHDA and CDR2 SQIVND (reference sequence). The CDR3 spells CASSMGVAEKLFF. DNA for the CDR3: TGTGCCAGTAGTATGGGCGTCGCTGAAAAACTGTTTTTT.

A remark on this clonotype: A clone one base away is much larger, so this may be a read error. V usage is TRBV28 and J usage is TRBJ2-5; perhaps D is TRBD1 or TRBD2 (5 bases each). This CDR3 is 15 amino acids long. CDR1 and CDR2 (germline): MDHEN, SYDVKM. The DNA for the CDR3 is TGTGCCAGCAGCGGGATGGGGGACCGGCAAGAGGCCCAGTACTTC. This sequence encodes CASSGMGDRQEAQYF.

This clonotype was recorded at least ten times. The chain has TRBV3-1 and TRBJ2-7, with D perhaps TRBD1 or TRBD2 (5 bases each). V was trimmed by 4 bases and J by 6 bases, leaving 22 bases between them. CDR1 and CDR2 (germline): LGHDT, YNNKEL (reference sequence). The CDR3 length is 16 residues. The CDR3 loop reads CASSRDDSFGFGEQYF. For the CDR3, the DNA is TGTGCCAGCAGCCGGGACGATAGCTTCGGCTTTGGCGAGCAGTACTTC.

This clonotype occurred many times. V and J are TRBV2 and TRBJ1-5, with D uncertain. There are 14 residues in the CDR3. V lost 1 base and J lost 4, with 8 bases in between. Germline loops: CDR1 SNHLY, CDR2 FYNNEI. The CDR3 DNA reads TGTGCCAGCAGTGAAGAGTCGGGGAATCAGCCCCAGCATTTT. Translating it yields CASSEESGNQPQHF.

The V and J genes are TRBV11-2 and TRBJ2-2, with D perhaps TRBD1 (6 bases). The V gene lost 5 bases and the J gene lost 2 bases, with 12 bases spanning the gap. The CDR3 contains 15 residues. Germline CDR1 is SGHAT and CDR2 is FQNNGV. CDR3 bases: TGTGCCAGCAGCCCCCGCAGGGGAAACACCGGGGAGCTGTTTTTT. Protein: CASSPRRGNTGELFF.

This clonotype showed up just a few times. The gene calls are TRBV29-1 and TRBJ1-1, with 8 bases identical to TRBD1. V shed 6 bases, J shed 10 bases, and the junction held 13 bases outside the gene matches. The germline V gene has CDR1 SQVTM and CDR2 ANQGSEA. The CDR3 extends over 13 amino acids. CDR3 sequence (DNA): TGCAGCGTGGTACATCAGGGGGCATATTTAGCTTTCTTT. This translates into CSVVHQGAYLAFF. Filled out from reference TRBV29-1 and TRBJ1-1, the complete variable domain reads SAVISQKPSRDICQRGTSLTIQCQVDSQVTMMFWYRQQPGQSLTLIATANQGSEATYESGFVIDKFPISRPNLTFSTLTVSNMSPEDSSIYLCSVVHQGAYLAFFGQGTRLTVV.

This clonotype was seen ten or more times. The chain uses TRBV3-1 and TRBJ1-1, with TRBD1 as a possible D gene (5 bases). The CDR3 length is 14 residues. Trimming cost V 4 bases and J 3 bases, with 12 bases left between them. Germline V gene lookup returns CDR1 LGHDT and CDR2 YNNKEL (reference sequence). As DNA, the CDR3 is TGTGCCAGCAGCCTCAGGGAGGGGTACACTGAAGCTTTCTTT. This encodes CASSLREGYTEAFF.

This clonotype came up a few times. The chain employs TRBV27 and TRBJ1-5, with a possible D match to TRBD1 (5 bases). This CDR3 is built from 15 residues. Trimming removed 3 bases from V and 3 bases from J, with 12 bases in between. Germline loops: CDR1 MNHEY, CDR2 SMNVEV (reference sequence). CDR3 amino acids: CASSFWGGDNQPQHF. CDR3 coding DNA: TGTGCCAGCAGTTTCTGGGGAGGGGACAATCAGCCCCAGCATTTT.

This clonotype has a handful of counts. This chain links TRBV19 with TRBJ1-5; TRBD1 is a possible D gene (5 bases). V was trimmed by 9 bases and J by 6 bases, leaving 15 bases between them. This CDR3 has 13 amino acids. The V gene's germline CDR1 is LNHDA and CDR2 SQIVND (reference sequence). The CDR3 region is CASNRVRGQPQHF. The CDR3 nucleotides read TGTGCCAGCAATCGCGTGAGGGGTCAGCCCCAGCATTTT.

This clonotype appeared a few times. The V gene is TRBV29-1, the J gene TRBJ1-2; D not resolved. V shed 0 bases and J shed 5 bases, with 10 bases lying between them. Germline assignment: CDR1 SQVTM and CDR2 ANQGSEA. This CDR3 region has 13 residues. CDR3 sequence: CSVEELRTYGYTF. The CDR3 region has the DNA TGCAGCGTTGAAGAACTACGGACTTATGGCTACACCTTC.

The J gene is TRBJ1-3, the V gene TRBV29-1; D is ambiguous. Trimming took off 4 bases at V and 4 bases at J, with 8 bases between the two ends. Per germline, CDR1 SQVTM and CDR2 ANQGSEA. The CDR3 runs 12 residues. The chain's CDR3 is CSVGHGGNTIYF. CDR3 nucleotides: TGCAGCGTTGGGCACGGAGGAAACACCATATATTTT.

As concerns this clonotype: Possible read error: a much larger clone is one base away. This rearrangement joins TRBV30 to TRBJ1-4; the match to TRBD1 covers 8 bases. Germline V gene sequence: CDR1 GTSNPN, CDR2 SVGIG (reference sequence). The CDR3 is 15 amino acids. CDR3 DNA: TGTGCCTGGAGTACAGGGGGACCAACTAATGAAAGACTGTTTTTT. It translates to CAWSTGGPTNERLFF.

The chain recombines TRBV6-2 or TRBV6-3 with TRBJ2-1, with D possibly TRBD2 on 6 matching bases. From germline, CDR1 is MNHEY and CDR2 SVGEGT. The CDR3 length is 15 residues. V lost 2 bases and J lost 6, with 14 bases in between. CDR3 protein: CASSYGTQTANEQFF. The CDR3 region has the DNA TGTGCCAGCAGTTACGGGACTCAAACGGCCAATGAGCAGTTCTTC.

The chain links TRBV5-1 to TRBJ2-2; D call uncertain. Trimming removed 2 bases from V and 4 bases from J, with 6 bases in between. The CDR3 is made up of 13 amino acids. From germline, CDR1 is SGHRS and CDR2 YFSETQ. CDR3 loop: CASSFVSTGELFF. For the CDR3, the DNA is TGCGCCAGCAGCTTCGTCAGCACCGGGGAGCTGTTTTTT.

This clonotype has a handful of counts. The chain uses TRBV7-2 and TRBJ2-7; 10 nucleotides align to TRBD2. In germline, CDR1 is SGHTA, CDR2 FQGNSA. With V trimmed by 0 bases and J by 3 bases, 5 bases remained unmatched. This CDR3 spans 16 amino acids. CDR3 sequence (DNA): TGTGCCAGCAGCTTAGCAGCTAGCGGGAGAAGCTACGAGCAGTACTTC. Protein: CASSLAASGRSYEQYF.

This clonotype has only a few counts. V gene TRBV7-6 combines with J gene TRBJ1-2; 11 bases map to TRBD1. The V gene end was trimmed by 3 bases and the J gene end by 8 bases; junction bases not matched to a gene: 8. Germline V CDR1 and CDR2: SGHVS, FNYEAQ. This CDR3 has 15 residues. Here the CDR3 reads CASSFGTDRGQGYTF. CDR3 in DNA: TGTGCCAGCAGCTTCGGAACGGACAGGGGGCAAGGCTACACCTTC.

The V gene is TRBV14, the J gene TRBJ2-7; 10 bases agree with TRBD2. Losses at the gene ends were 1 base for V and 2 bases for J; bases not matched to a gene: 8. This CDR3 is 17 amino acids long. Germline V gene lookup returns CDR1 SGHDN and CDR2 FVKESK. The CDR3 coding sequence is TGTGCCAGCAGCCAAGGACTAGGACTAGCGGATGCCTACGAGCAGTACTTC. Its translation is CASSQGLGLADAYEQYF.

The CDR3 DNA reads as TGTGCCAGCAGCTTACAGGGTTATGATGGCTACACCTTC. Amino acid sequence: CASSLQGYDGYTF. The chain combines TRBV9 with TRBJ1-2; possible D gene TRBD1, 6 bases. V dropped 4 bases and J dropped 6 bases, with 13 bases sitting between them. This CDR3 has 13 residues. Germline loops: CDR1 SGDLS, CDR2 YYNGEE.

The genes are TRBV28 and TRBJ2-2, with 9 bases matching TRBD1. The CDR3 consists of 15 residues. V lost 5 bases and J lost 6; bases outside the gene matches: 7. Germline lookup yields CDR1 MDHEN and CDR2 SYDVKM. CDR3 sequence reads: CASSIGGTGSGELFF. The CDR3 bases are TGTGCCAGCAGTATAGGCGGGACAGGGTCCGGGGAGCTGTTTTTT.

This clonotype has a count of ten or more. V gene TRBV20-1 combines with J gene TRBJ1-5; no reliable D call. V lost 6 bases and J lost 0, with 12 bases in between. Per the germline V gene, CDR1 is DFQATT and CDR2 is SNEGSKA (reference sequence). The CDR3 sequence is 14 residues long. This CDR3 is CSAMTAYSNQPQHF. Written as DNA, the CDR3 is TGCAGTGCAATGACCGCCTATAGCAATCAGCCCCAGCATTTT.

A remark on this clonotype: With a much larger clone just one base away, this may be a read error. The chain is built from TRBV28 and TRBJ1-1; D is possibly TRBD1 (5 bases). Germline V lookup: CDR1 MDHEN, CDR2 SYDVKM. V shed 6 bases and J shed 3 bases, with 17 bases lying between them. The CDR3 is made up of 15 amino acids. The CDR3 loop is CASRLRGNADTEAFF. The DNA of the CDR3 is TGTGCCAGCAGGTTACGGGGGAATGCGGACACTGAAGCTTTCTTT.

CDR3 in DNA: TGCGCCAGCAGCTCCGGGTTAGCGGGCATATCCTACGAGCAGTACTTC. The encoded protein is CASSSGLAGISYEQYF. The chain combines TRBV5-1 with TRBJ2-7, with 7 bases lining up with TRBD2. The CDR3 is 16 residues long. From germline, CDR1 is SGHRS and CDR2 YFSETQ. Trimming took 3 bases from V and 1 from J; bases not matched to a gene: 10.

The chain joins TRBV5-1 to TRBJ2-7, with 11 bases identical to TRBD2. The CDR3 length is 14 residues. The V gene's germline CDR1 is SGHRS and CDR2 YFSETQ. The V segment lost 0 bases and the J segment 9 bases; nucleotides outside the gene matches: 5. The CDR3: CASSLEGLAEGQYF. The CDR3 bases are TGCGCCAGCAGCTTGGAGGGACTAGCGGAGGGGCAGTACTTC.

The V call is TRBV20-1, the J call TRBJ2-1; TRBD2 aligns across 13 bases. Germline V gene data show CDR1 as DFQATT and CDR2 as SNEGSKA (reference sequence). The CDR3 extends over 19 amino acids. J was trimmed by 0 bases and V by 7 bases; bases with no gene match: 15. The CDR3 here is CSVTLGGLAGFSSYNEQFF. The CDR3 DNA reads TGCAGTGTCACTTTGGGGGGACTAGCGGGATTCAGCTCCTACAATGAGCAGTTCTTC.

This clonotype has ten or more counts. The V and J genes are TRBV6-1 and TRBJ2-5; 10 bases fit TRBD2. Germline trimming cut 5 bases from V and 2 bases from J; bases unmatched to any gene: 5. The CDR3 totals 15 residues. Germline loops: CDR1 MNHNS, CDR2 SASEGT. CDR3 sequence reads: CASSTLAGEQETQYF. The CDR3 DNA sequence: TGTGCCAGCAGTACCCTAGCGGGAGAACAAGAGACCCAGTACTTC.

The table lists this clonotype with a count of one. This sequence joins TRBV14 and TRBJ2-3, with 12 bases identical to TRBD2. The CDR3 sequence is 17 residues long. Germline V CDR1 and CDR2: SGHDN, FVKESK. Losses at the gene ends were 4 bases for V and 2 bases for J; bases not matched to a gene: 7. CDR3 sequence reads: CASSLRLAGDNTDTQYF. DNA of the CDR3: TGTGCCAGCAGCCTCAGACTAGCGGGAGATAACACAGATACGCAGTATTTT.

For this clonotype: With a much larger clone just one base away, this may be a read error. The rearrangement uses TRBV28 and TRBJ2-5, with D maybe TRBD1 (5 bases). The CDR3 consists of 14 residues. Trimming took off 0 bases at V and 4 bases at J, with 9 bases between the two ends. Germline CDR1 is MDHEN and CDR2 is SYDVKM. CDR3 amino acids: CASSLWTARETQYF. The CDR3 DNA reads as TGTGCCAGCAGTTTATGGACAGCGAGAGAGACCCAGTACTTC.

This clonotype appeared a few times. The chain links TRBV6-2 or TRBV6-3 to TRBJ1-1; no definite D call. CDR3 length equals 15 residues. The ends were cut back, 2 bases at V and 2 bases at J, with 12 bases in the middle. In germline, CDR1 is MNHEY, CDR2 SVGEGT. The CDR3 sequence is CASSYLGRINTEAFF. The CDR3 DNA reads as TGTGCCAGCAGTTACCTCGGACGGATAAACACTGAAGCTTTCTTT.

This clonotype was seen at least ten times. This chain uses TRBV10-3 with TRBJ2-7, with 8 bases fitting TRBD2. The length of the CDR3 is 14 residues. The germline V gene has CDR1 ENHRY and CDR2 SYGVKD. The ends lost 8 bases at V and 1 base at J; junction bases unmatched: 7. The CDR3 sequence is CAIRNTSGSYEQYF. The CDR3 DNA reads TGTGCCATCCGGAACACTAGCGGATCCTACGAGCAGTACTTC.